This T cell receptor (beta chain) was sequenced for a study of cytomegalovirus exposure and HLA in healthy donors. PCR involved 60 Vbeta and 13 Jbeta primers. Profiled with immunoSEQ multiplex PCR; TCRdb holds only in-frame clones, not every one. This sample has about 140,000 clones, with 75% to 80% found just once. Germline V gene lookup returns CDR1 MDHEN and CDR2 SYDVKM. The length of the CDR3 is 15 residues. The V segment lost 3 bases and the J segment 8 bases; nucleotides outside the gene matches: 8. General study findings and limits: Apparent HLA restriction characterized most CMV-associated TCR beta chains in a later analysis.

This clone showed up just a few times. Its specificity is unknown. The sequencing input was PBMCs. The chain employs TRBV28 and TRBJ2-1; 9 bases are shared with TRBD1. The clonotype comes from a man aged 18 to 29 in good health and CMV-seronegative. The CDR3 region has the DNA TGTGCCAGCAGTTTTGGGGGACAGGGATCCGATGAGCAGTTCTTC. Its translation: CASSFGGQGSDEQFF.